Following are 26 T cell receptor beta chains from one sample sequenced in a study of shared clonotypes between healthy human individuals. Sequencing was performed with immunoSEQ multiplex PCR; in TCRdb, only in-frame clones are kept and a portion is missing. The data show hundreds of thousands of clones, roughly 83% seen once. Material for sequencing was PBMCs. These receptors were collected from a woman aged 40 to 50 in good health. Some clones in this sample may be carry-over from other donors' samples.

The genes are TRBV9 and TRBJ1-4; maybe TRBD1 (6 bases). V was pared by 4 bases and J by 7 bases, with 17 bases between. The germline V gene encodes CDR1 SGDLS and CDR2 YYNGEE. The CDR3 is made up of 15 amino acids. CDR3 bases: TGTGCCAGCAGCCCACTCACAGGGCTTGGTGAAAAACTGTTTTTT. This sequence encodes CASSPLTGLGEKLFF. Using reference TRBV9 and TRBJ1-4 for the parts outside the CDR3, the full variable domain is DSGVTQTPKHLITATGQRVTLRCSPRSGDLSVYWYQQSLDQGLQFLIQYYNGEERAKGNILERFSAQQFPDLHSELNLSSLELGDSALYFCASSPLTGLGEKLFFGSGTQLSVL.

This clone turned up a few times. This chain's CDR3 is CASSLELRNEQFF. The CDR3, as DNA: TGCGCCAGCAGCTTGGAACTCCGCAATGAGCAGTTCTTC. The J gene is TRBJ2-1, the V gene TRBV5-1; D gene uncertain. Looked up from germline, CDR1 is SGHRS and CDR2 is YFSETQ. The CDR3 runs 13 residues. V was cut by 0 bases and J by 6 bases, with 7 bases left in between. Full variable domain (missing parts from reference TRBV5-1 and TRBJ2-1): KAGVTQTPRYLIKTRGQQVTLSCSPISGHRSVSWYQQTPGQGLQFLFEYFSETQRNKGNFPGRFSGRQFSNSRSEMNVSTLELGDSALYLCASSLELRNEQFFGPGTRLTVL.

The J gene is TRBJ2-5, the V gene TRBV5-4; TRBD1 aligns across 8 bases. This CDR3 contains 16 residues. Unmatched junction bases numbered 12, after V lost 4 bases and J lost 4 bases. The germline CDR1 and CDR2 sequences are SGHNT and YYREEE (reference sequence). DNA of the CDR3: TGTGCCAGCAGCACCTCAGGGGGGACAGGCGGAGAGACCCAGTACTTC. Amino acids: CASSTSGGTGGETQYF.

This sequence joins TRBV5-1 and TRBJ2-1; 8 bases align to TRBD2. Germline loops: CDR1 SGHRS, CDR2 YFSETQ. The CDR3 spans 15 residues. The V segment lost 4 bases and the J segment 5 bases; nucleotides outside the gene matches: 8. The CDR3: CASSDTSGYDNEQFF. The CDR3 DNA reads TGCGCCAGCAGCGACACTAGCGGTTATGACAATGAGCAGTTCTTC.

The chain has TRBV29-1 and TRBJ2-2; TRBD1 might be the D (5 bases). Germline-derived CDR1 and CDR2 are SQVTM and ANQGSEA. This CDR3 comprises 14 residues. Trimming removed 2 bases from V and 3 bases from J, with 10 bases in between. The CDR3 nucleotides are TGCAGCGTTGAACTTTTCAGGGACACCGGGGAGCTGTTTTTT. This sequence encodes CSVELFRDTGELFF.

The chain has TRBV2 and TRBJ2-1; 7 nucleotides match TRBD2. V lost 7 bases to trimming and J lost 9 bases; unmatched junction nucleotides: 6. Germline lookup yields CDR1 SNHLY and CDR2 FYNNEI. The length of the CDR3 is 12 residues. The DNA of the CDR3 is TGTGCCAGCATGGCCGGGGGGAGTGAGCAGTTCTTC. Translated: CASMAGGSEQFF.

The chain joins TRBV18 to TRBJ1-1; 8 nucleotides match TRBD1. The length of the CDR3 is 16 residues. The germline CDR1 and CDR2 sequences are KGHSH and LQKENI. V shed 4 bases and J 1 base; nucleotides not matched to a gene: 8. CDR3 nucleotides: TGTGCCAGCTCACGACACCGACAGGGGACGAACACTGAAGCTTTCTTT. Its translation is CASSRHRQGTNTEAFF. Full variable domain (rest looked up from reference TRBV18 and TRBJ1-1): NAGVMQNPRHLVRRRGQEARLRCSPMKGHSHVYWYRQLPEEGLKFMVYLQKENIIDESGMPKERFSAEFPKEGPSILRIQQVVRGDSAAYFCASSRHRQGTNTEAFFGQGTRLTVV.

This clone was recorded only once. The chain recombines TRBV28 with TRBJ2-2; D call uncertain. CDR1 and CDR2 (germline): MDHEN, SYDVKM. This CDR3 is 14 amino acids long. Between the trimmed V and J ends, which lost 2 bases and 4 bases, there was a span of 8 bases. The CDR3 coding sequence is TGTGCCAGCAGTTTAGGTCGGGCCACCGGGGAGCTGTTTTTT. It translates to CASSLGRATGELFF.

The rearrangement uses TRBV18 and TRBJ2-5; 10 bases align to TRBD1. Germline V gives CDR1 KGHSH, CDR2 LQKENI. This CDR3 comprises 15 residues. J lost 5 bases, V lost 8 bases, and 11 bases had no gene match. CDR3 in DNA: TGTGCCAGCACCCCCGGGACAGGGGATAGGGAGACCCAGTACTTC. It translates to CASTPGTGDRETQYF.

V is TRBV19 and J is TRBJ2-7, with D perhaps TRBD1 (6 bases). The CDR3 covers 15 residues. V shed 5 bases and J shed 0 bases, with 14 bases lying between them. Germline V gene data show CDR1 as LNHDA and CDR2 as SQIVND (reference sequence). CDR3 in amino acids: CASSAGVGGSYEQYF. Here the CDR3 DNA reads TGTGCCAGTAGTGCCGGGGTAGGGGGCTCCTACGAGCAGTACTTC.

This chain connects TRBV7-2 to TRBJ2-5, with D unclear. Trimming took 5 bases from V and 5 from J, leaving 9 bases between them. Germline CDR1 is SGHTA and CDR2 is FQGNSA. The CDR3 is made up of 12 amino acids. CDR3 nucleotide sequence: TGTGCCAGCAGCCTTAGGGCTGAGACCCAGTACTTC. Translating gives CASSLRAETQYF.

The chain couples TRBV5-6 to TRBJ2-5; D is perhaps TRBD2 (6 bases). The J call may be faulty, since TRBJ2-7 better matches the DNA end. There are 14 residues in the CDR3. The germline V gene has CDR1 SGHDT and CDR2 YYEEEE. Here the CDR3 reads CASSRAGRSYEQYF. CDR3 nucleotides: TGTGCCAGCAGCCGAGCCGGGAGATCCTACGAGCAGTACTTC.

This chain links TRBV7-8 with TRBJ1-5; D is uncertain. The V end was cut by 1 base, the J end by 4 bases, with 2 bases between. This CDR3 has 12 residues. From germline, CDR1 is SGHVS and CDR2 FQNEAQ. The CDR3 region has the DNA TGTGCCAGCAGCTTAGGGAATCAGCCCCAGCATTTT. Translation gives CASSLGNQPQHF.

The J gene is TRBJ2-3, the V gene TRBV10-3; maybe TRBD1 (6 bases). Per germline, CDR1 ENHRY and CDR2 SYGVKD. The CDR3 totals 14 residues. Trimming removed 0 bases from V and 4 bases from J, with 8 bases in between. CDR3 in DNA: TGTGCCATCAGTGAGTCCCAGGGGTCAGATACGCAGTATTTT. Translation: CAISESQGSDTQYF.

The chain is built from TRBV28 and TRBJ1-1; 8 bases are a match to TRBD1. Germline V lookup: CDR1 MDHEN, CDR2 SYDVKM. The junction had 5 bases not matched to a gene; V was cut back by 4 bases and J by 1 base. CDR3 size: 15 residues. The CDR3 loop reads CASSSWTGTNTEAFF. The CDR3 DNA reads as TGTGCCAGCAGTTCCTGGACAGGGACGAACACTGAAGCTTTCTTT.

The rearrangement joins TRBV5-1 to TRBJ2-1, with D possibly TRBD2 on 6 matching bases. V dropped 0 bases and J dropped 6 bases, with 16 bases sitting between them. There are 16 residues in the CDR3. Germline CDR1 reads SGHRS; CDR2 reads YFSETQ. CDR3 residues: CASSLESAGRPNEQFF. CDR3 bases: TGCGCCAGCAGCTTGGAATCTGCGGGACGCCCCAATGAGCAGTTCTTC.

J is TRBJ1-2 and V is TRBV10-3; D might be TRBD1 (6 bases). Germline-derived CDR1 and CDR2 are ENHRY and SYGVKD. Trimming took off 0 bases at V and 10 bases at J, with 9 bases between the two ends. CDR3 length: 12 amino acids. The CDR3 spells CAISESGGAYTF. The CDR3 DNA reads TGTGCCATCAGTGAGTCAGGGGGGGCCTACACCTTC.

This clone was seen a handful of times. The sample holds other DNA sequences that translate to the same CDR3. The chain links TRBV7-9 to TRBJ1-4, with D hard to call. V lost 1 base, J lost 7 bases, and 13 bases lay in between. This CDR3 comprises 15 residues. Germline V CDR1 and CDR2: SEHNR, FQNEAQ (reference sequence). In DNA, the CDR3 is TGTGCCAGCAGCTTAGAAGCAGGACGCGGTGAAAAACTGTTTTTT. Amino acids: CASSLEAGRGEKLFF.

The chain links TRBV18 to TRBJ2-3; 11 nucleotides match TRBD2. CDR1 KGHSH and CDR2 LQKENI come from the germline V gene. This CDR3 has 16 amino acids. Trimming cost V 0 bases and J 8 bases; bases outside gene matches: 7. The CDR3 loop reads CASSPPELAGVGTQYF. The CDR3 DNA is TGTGCCAGCTCACCACCGGAACTAGCGGGAGTCGGTACGCAGTATTTT. The full variable domain, with the rest looked up from reference TRBV18 and TRBJ2-3, is NAGVMQNPRHLVRRRGQEARLRCSPMKGHSHVYWYRQLPEEGLKFMVYLQKENIIDESGMPKERFSAEFPKEGPSILRIQQVVRGDSAAYFCASSPPELAGVGTQYFGPGTRLTVL.

Of note for this clone: This CDR3 is also generated by other DNA sequences in the sample. CDR3 in amino acids: CASSLAGQGNTIYF. The DNA of the CDR3 is TGTGCCAGCAGCTTAGCGGGGCAGGGAAACACCATATATTTT. The V call is TRBV7-2, the J call TRBJ1-3; D may be TRBD1 (5 bases). Trimming removed 0 bases from V and 4 bases from J, with 7 bases in between. Germline CDR1 is SGHTA and CDR2 is FQGNSA. The CDR3 spans 14 residues.

This chain links TRBV30 with TRBJ2-1; 11 bases fit TRBD2. The CDR3 contains 14 residues. The J segment lost 5 bases and the V segment lost 5 bases, leaving 5 bases of the junction unmatched. CDR1 is GTSNPN and CDR2 is SVGIG in the germline V gene (reference sequence). CDR3 loop: CAWAPGLADNEQFF. Here the CDR3 DNA reads TGTGCCTGGGCACCGGGACTAGCGGACAATGAGCAGTTCTTC.

V usage is TRBV11-2 and J usage is TRBJ2-7; 10 bases agree with TRBD1. The CDR3 is made up of 17 amino acids. V shed 0 bases and J 7 bases; nucleotides not matched to a gene: 12. CDR1 is SGHAT and CDR2 is FQNNGV in the germline V gene. The CDR3 DNA follows: TGTGCCAGCAGCTTAGAGGCGCCGGGACAGGGGCCCGGAGAGCAGTACTTC. It specifies CASSLEAPGQGPGEQYF.

V gene TRBV27 combines with J gene TRBJ1-1; D is uncertain. This CDR3 is built from 13 residues. V was cut by 6 bases and J by 1 base, with 9 bases left in between. The V gene's germline CDR1 is MNHEY and CDR2 SMNVEV (reference sequence). This chain's CDR3 is CASSPASNTEAFF. In nucleotides, the CDR3 is TGTGCCAGCAGCCCGGCATCGAACACTGAAGCTTTCTTT.

The V gene is TRBV30, the J gene TRBJ2-7, with TRBD1 matching 8 bases. This CDR3 has 15 residues. J lost 4 bases, V lost 5 bases, and 13 bases had no gene match. From germline, CDR1 is GTSNPN and CDR2 SVGIG (reference sequence). The CDR3: CAWAKGLQGGYEQYF. The CDR3, as DNA: TGTGCCTGGGCAAAGGGCTTACAGGGGGGATACGAGCAGTACTTC.

This clone has just a few counts. The CDR3 DNA reads TGTGCCAGCACCAGACTAGCTGGGGAGGCTGGGGCCAACGTCCTGACTTTC. Residues: CASTRLAGEAGANVLTF. The gene calls are TRBV28 and TRBJ2-6, with 7 bases identical to TRBD2. J was trimmed by 2 bases and V by 7 bases; bases with no gene match: 11. Germline V gene lookup returns CDR1 MDHEN and CDR2 SYDVKM. The CDR3 covers 17 residues.

This rearrangement joins TRBV30 to TRBJ1-5, with D possibly matching TRBD1 (5 bases). V dropped 2 bases and J dropped 1 base, with 15 bases sitting between them. Germline V gene sequence: CDR1 GTSNPN, CDR2 SVGIG (reference sequence). This CDR3 is 16 amino acids long. The CDR3 loop reads CAWSFKGTSSNQPQHF. CDR3 DNA sequence: TGTGCCTGGAGTTTTAAAGGGACTTCCAGCAATCAGCCCCAGCATTTT.